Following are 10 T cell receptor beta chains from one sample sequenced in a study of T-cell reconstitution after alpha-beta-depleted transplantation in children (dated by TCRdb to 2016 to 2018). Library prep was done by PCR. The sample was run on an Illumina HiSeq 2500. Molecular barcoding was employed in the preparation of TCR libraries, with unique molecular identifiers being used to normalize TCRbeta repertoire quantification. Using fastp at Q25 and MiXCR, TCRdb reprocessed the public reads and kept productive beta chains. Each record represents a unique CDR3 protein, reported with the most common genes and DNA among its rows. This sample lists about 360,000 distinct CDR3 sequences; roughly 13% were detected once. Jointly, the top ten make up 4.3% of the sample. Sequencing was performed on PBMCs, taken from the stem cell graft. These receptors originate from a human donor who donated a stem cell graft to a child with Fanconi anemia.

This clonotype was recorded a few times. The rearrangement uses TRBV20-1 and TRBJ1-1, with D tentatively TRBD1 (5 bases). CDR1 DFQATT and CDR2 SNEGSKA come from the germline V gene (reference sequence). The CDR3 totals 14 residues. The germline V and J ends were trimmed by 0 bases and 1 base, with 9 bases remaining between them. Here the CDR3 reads CSARDLTENTEAFF. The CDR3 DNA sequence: TGCAGTGCTAGAGATTTGACAGAGAACACTGAAGCTTTCTTT.

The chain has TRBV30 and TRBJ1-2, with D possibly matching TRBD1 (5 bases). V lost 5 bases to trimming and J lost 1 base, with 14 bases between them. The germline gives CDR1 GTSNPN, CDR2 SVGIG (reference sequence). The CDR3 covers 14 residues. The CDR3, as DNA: TGTGCCTGGGCCTGGGGCAGGGATAACTATGGCTACACCTTC. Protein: CAWAWGRDNYGYTF.

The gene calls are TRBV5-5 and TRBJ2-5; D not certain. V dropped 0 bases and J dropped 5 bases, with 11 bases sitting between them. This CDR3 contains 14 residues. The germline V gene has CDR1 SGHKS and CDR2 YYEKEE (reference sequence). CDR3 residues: CASSLDELRETQYF. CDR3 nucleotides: TGTGCCAGCAGCTTGGACGAATTGAGGGAGACCCAGTACTTC.

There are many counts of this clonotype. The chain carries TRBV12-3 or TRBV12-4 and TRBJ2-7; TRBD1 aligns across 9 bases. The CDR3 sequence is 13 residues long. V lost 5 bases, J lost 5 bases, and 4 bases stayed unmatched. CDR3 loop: CASSPGQGHEQYF. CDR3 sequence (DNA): TGTGCCAGCAGTCCGGGACAGGGTCACGAGCAGTACTTC.

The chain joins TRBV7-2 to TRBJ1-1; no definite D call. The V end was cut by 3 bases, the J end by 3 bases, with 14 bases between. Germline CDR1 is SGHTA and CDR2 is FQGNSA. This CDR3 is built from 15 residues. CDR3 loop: CASSFTESTYTEAFF. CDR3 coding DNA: TGTGCCAGCAGCTTTACGGAGTCCACTTACACTGAAGCTTTCTTT.

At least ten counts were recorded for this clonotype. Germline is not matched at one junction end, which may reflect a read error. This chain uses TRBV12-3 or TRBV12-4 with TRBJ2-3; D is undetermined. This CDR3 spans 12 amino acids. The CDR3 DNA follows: TGTGCCAGCAGCTTAGTCCCAGATACGCAGTATTTT. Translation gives CASSLVPDTQYF.

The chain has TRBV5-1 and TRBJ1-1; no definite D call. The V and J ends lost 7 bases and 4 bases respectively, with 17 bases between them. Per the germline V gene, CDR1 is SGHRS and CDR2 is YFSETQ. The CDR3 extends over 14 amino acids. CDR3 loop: CASGITPTGTEAFF. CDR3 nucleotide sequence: TGCGCCAGCGGCATCACCCCGACTGGCACTGAAGCTTTCTTT.

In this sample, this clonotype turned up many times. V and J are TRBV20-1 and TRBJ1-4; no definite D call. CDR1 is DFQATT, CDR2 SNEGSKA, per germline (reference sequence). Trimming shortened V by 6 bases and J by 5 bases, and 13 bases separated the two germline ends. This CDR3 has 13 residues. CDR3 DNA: TGCAGTGCCCTGACGGGGTACAATGAAAAACTGTTTTTT. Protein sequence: CSALTGYNEKLFF.

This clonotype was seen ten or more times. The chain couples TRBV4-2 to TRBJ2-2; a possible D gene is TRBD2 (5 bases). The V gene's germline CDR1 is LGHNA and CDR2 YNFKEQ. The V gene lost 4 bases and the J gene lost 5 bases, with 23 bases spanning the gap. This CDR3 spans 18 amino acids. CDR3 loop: CASSLLHAAGIGTGELFF. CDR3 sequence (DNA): TGTGCCAGCAGCCTACTTCACGCGGCCGGGATCGGTACCGGGGAGCTGTTTTTT.

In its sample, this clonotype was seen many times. The CDR3 region is CASSLWSQDEQYF. CDR3 bases: TGTGCCAGCAGTTTATGGTCCCAGGACGAGCAGTACTTC. The chain carries TRBV27 and TRBJ2-7; no reliable D call. V lost 1 base to trimming and J lost 5 bases, with 9 bases between them. This CDR3 is 13 amino acids long. The V gene's germline CDR1 is MNHEY and CDR2 SMNVEV (reference sequence).